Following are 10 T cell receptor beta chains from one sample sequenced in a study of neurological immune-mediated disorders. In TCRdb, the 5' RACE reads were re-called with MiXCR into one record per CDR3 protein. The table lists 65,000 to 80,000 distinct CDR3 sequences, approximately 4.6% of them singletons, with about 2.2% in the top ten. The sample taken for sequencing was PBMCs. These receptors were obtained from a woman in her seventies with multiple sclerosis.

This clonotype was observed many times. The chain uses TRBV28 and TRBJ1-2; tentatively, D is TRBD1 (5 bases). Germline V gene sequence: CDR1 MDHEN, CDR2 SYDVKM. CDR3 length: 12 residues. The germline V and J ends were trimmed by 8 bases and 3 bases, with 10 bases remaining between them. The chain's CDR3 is CASHTGYYGYTF. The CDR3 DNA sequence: TGTGCCAGCCACACAGGTTACTATGGCTACACCTTC.

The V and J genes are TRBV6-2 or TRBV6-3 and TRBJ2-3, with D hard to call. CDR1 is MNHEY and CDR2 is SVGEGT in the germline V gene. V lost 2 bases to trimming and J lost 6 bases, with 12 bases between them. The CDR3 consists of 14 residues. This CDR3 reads CASSYESRLDTQYF. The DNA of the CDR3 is TGTGCCAGCAGTTACGAGTCTAGATTGGATACGCAGTATTTT.

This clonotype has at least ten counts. CDR3 amino acids: CASSLGGGETYEQYF. CDR3 in DNA: TGTGCCAGCAGCTTAGGTGGCGGAGAGACCTACGAGCAGTACTTC. The gene calls are TRBV7-9 and TRBJ2-7; D ambiguous. The CDR3 has 15 amino acids. Trimming removed 1 base at V and 2 bases at J, with 12 bases between. Germline V gives CDR1 SEHNR, CDR2 FQNEAQ (reference sequence).

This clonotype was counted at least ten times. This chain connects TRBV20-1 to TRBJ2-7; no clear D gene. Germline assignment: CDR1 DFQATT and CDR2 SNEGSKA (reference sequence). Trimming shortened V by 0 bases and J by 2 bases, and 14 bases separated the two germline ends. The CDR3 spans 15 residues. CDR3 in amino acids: CSARDRTRLTYEQYF. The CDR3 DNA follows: TGCAGTGCTAGAGATCGCACCCGACTTACCTACGAGCAGTACTTC.

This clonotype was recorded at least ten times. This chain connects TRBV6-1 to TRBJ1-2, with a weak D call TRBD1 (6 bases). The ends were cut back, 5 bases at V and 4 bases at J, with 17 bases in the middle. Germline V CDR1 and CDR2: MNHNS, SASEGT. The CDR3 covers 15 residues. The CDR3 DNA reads TGTGCCAGCAGTAACCCTAGGACGGGGGCCTATGGCTACACCTTC. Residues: CASSNPRTGAYGYTF.

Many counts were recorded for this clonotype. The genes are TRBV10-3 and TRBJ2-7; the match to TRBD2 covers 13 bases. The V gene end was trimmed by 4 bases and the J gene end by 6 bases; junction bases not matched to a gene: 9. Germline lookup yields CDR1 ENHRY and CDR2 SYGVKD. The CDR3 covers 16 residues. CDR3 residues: CAISAGTSGNGAEQYF. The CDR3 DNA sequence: TGTGCCATCAGTGCAGGGACTAGCGGGAACGGAGCCGAGCAGTACTTC.

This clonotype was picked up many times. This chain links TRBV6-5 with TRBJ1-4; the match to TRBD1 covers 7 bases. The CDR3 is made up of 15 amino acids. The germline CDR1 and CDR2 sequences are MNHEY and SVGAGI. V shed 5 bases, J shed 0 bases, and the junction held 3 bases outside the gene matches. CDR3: CASSRDSATNEKLFF. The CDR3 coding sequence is TGTGCCAGCAGTAGGGACAGTGCAACTAATGAAAAACTGTTTTTT.

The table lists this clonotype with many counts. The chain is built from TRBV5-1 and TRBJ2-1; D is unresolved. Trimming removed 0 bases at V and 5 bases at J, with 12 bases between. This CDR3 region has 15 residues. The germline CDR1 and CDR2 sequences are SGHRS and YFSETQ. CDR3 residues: CASSLVTGSDNEQFF. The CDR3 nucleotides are TGCGCCAGCAGCTTGGTTACTGGCTCTGACAATGAGCAGTTCTTC.

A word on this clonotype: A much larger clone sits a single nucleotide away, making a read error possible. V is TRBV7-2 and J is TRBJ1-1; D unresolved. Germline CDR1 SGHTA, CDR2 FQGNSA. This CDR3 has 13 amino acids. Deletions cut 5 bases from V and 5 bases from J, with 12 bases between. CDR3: CASSPQWATEAFF. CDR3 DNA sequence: TGTGCCAGCAGCCCTCAGTGGGCTACTGAAGCTTTCTTT.

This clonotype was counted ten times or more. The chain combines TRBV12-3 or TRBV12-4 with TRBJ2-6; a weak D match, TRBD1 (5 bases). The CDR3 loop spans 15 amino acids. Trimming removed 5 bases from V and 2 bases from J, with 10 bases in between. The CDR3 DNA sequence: TGTGCCAGCAGTATCAGGGTCGCTGGGGCCAACGTCCTGACTTTC. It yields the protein CASSIRVAGANVLTF.